This TCR beta chain was captured by sequencing in a study of cytomegalovirus exposure and HLA in healthy donors. Method: immunoSEQ multiplex PCR; TCRdb's copy keeps in-frame clones and lacks some. Seen here are about 82,000 clones, roughly 94% observed once, and the top ten hold approximately 0.73%. About this clone itself: Antigen unknown.

The donors formed part of the roughly 120-subject validation cohort, distinct from the roughly 640-subject first cohort. The study, taken as a whole, reports: The study recorded about 150 TCR beta chains that were cytomegalovirus-associated. According to a subsequent analysis, TCR clusters identified in the first cohort showed a tendency to co-occur across the 100 to 150 validation repertoires. In vitro confirmation showed three CMV-associated chains to be CMV antigen specific.

V lost 5 bases, J lost 8 bases, and 12 bases stayed unmatched. Germline V gene sequence: CDR1 KGHSH, CDR2 LQKENI. This CDR3 region has 15 residues. Specimen: PBMCs. The clonotype comes from a woman between 18 and 30 years old in good health and CMV-seronegative. The chain combines TRBV18 with TRBJ2-1; TRBD1 aligns across 7 bases. CDR3 sequence: CASSSTTQGKHEQFF. CDR3 in DNA: TGTGCCAGCTCATCGACGACACAGGGGAAGCATGAGCAGTTCTTC.